This entry is about one TCR beta chain. The sample belongs to a study of CD8 T cells in Susac syndrome. Reverse transcription of about 0.5 to 1 ug RNA used random hexamers. It was immunoSEQ multiplex PCR that amplified TCR beta CDR3 across 54 Vbeta and 13 Jbeta. Each CDR3 protein is one row after TCRdb ran MiXCR on the immunoSEQ multiplex PCR reads. The table includes just over 300,000 distinct CDR3 sequences, about 90% detected once. V was pared by 0 bases and J by 6 bases, with 7 bases between. The germline V gene encodes CDR1 SGDLS and CDR2 YYNGEE. This CDR3 is 13 amino acids long. This TCR came from a human donor with multiple sclerosis. Sequences were obtained from CD4+ T cells from PBMCs. The chain links TRBV9 to TRBJ2-1, with no clear D. The CDR3 DNA reads TGTGCCAGCAGCGTAGACCCGCCCAATGAGCAGTTCTTC. This gives the protein CASSVDPPNEQFF.